This passage covers 21 T cell receptor beta chains from one sample sequenced in a study of blood T cell repertoires in COVID-19. The method was immunoSEQ multiplex PCR; TCRdb's version includes in-frame clones alone and lacks a portion of them. The data show approximately 500,000 clones, 80% to 90% seen once. The sample taken for sequencing was peripheral blood. The receptors originated from a human donor in a cohort sampled during active COVID-19.

The chain combines TRBV14 with TRBJ1-2; perhaps TRBD1 as D (6 bases). Germline assignment: CDR1 SGHDN and CDR2 FVKESK. The CDR3 has 12 amino acids. Trimming removed 4 bases at V and 7 bases at J, with 10 bases between. The CDR3 reads CASSPGGSGYTF. Written as DNA, the CDR3 is TGTGCCAGCAGCCCGGGGGGCTCTGGCTACACCTTC.

This clone was detected once. The V call is TRBV19, the J call TRBJ2-1; 12 positions agree with TRBD2. CDR3 length: 14 residues. Germline CDR1 and CDR2: LNHDA and SQIVND (reference sequence). The trim removed 5 bases at V and 7 bases at J, leaving 3 bases unmatched. CDR3 sequence reads: CASSWTSGINEQFF. CDR3 DNA: TGTGCCAGTAGTTGGACTAGCGGGATAAATGAGCAGTTCTTC.

The chain carries TRBV28 and TRBJ1-5; D gene uncertain. Per germline, CDR1 MDHEN and CDR2 SYDVKM. This CDR3 is 14 amino acids long. The V and J ends lost 5 bases and 4 bases respectively, with 12 bases between them. This CDR3 is CASSPQVGNQPQHF. The CDR3 bases are TGTGCCAGCAGTCCCCAGGTTGGGAATCAGCCCCAGCATTTT.

This clone showed up just once. The rearrangement joins TRBV30 to TRBJ2-7; D not resolved. V dropped 2 bases and J dropped 6 bases, with 8 bases sitting between them. CDR1 and CDR2 from the germline V gene are GTSNPN and SVGIG (reference sequence). The CDR3 runs 11 residues. Here the CDR3 DNA reads TGTGCCTGGAGTCTAGGATTCGAGCAGTACTTC. Residues: CAWSLGFEQYF.

V and J are TRBV19 and TRBJ1-1; D is ambiguous. Germline V gene lookup returns CDR1 LNHDA and CDR2 SQIVND (reference sequence). Trimming pared 5 bases from V and 0 bases from J, leaving 16 bases between. CDR3 size: 16 residues. Written as DNA, the CDR3 is TGTGCCAGTAGTTGGGGAGTCGGCAGATTGAACACTGAAGCTTTCTTT. Protein: CASSWGVGRLNTEAFF. Combining the CDR3 with reference TRBV19 and TRBJ1-1 gives the whole variable domain DGGITQSPKYLFRKEGQNVTLSCEQNLNHDAMYWYRQDPGQGLRLIYYSQIVNDFQKGDIAEGYSVSREKKESFPLTVTSAQKNPTAFYLCASSWGVGRLNTEAFFGQGTRLTVV.

The rearrangement links TRBV28 to TRBJ1-2, with D uncertain. Germline V gene sequence: CDR1 MDHEN, CDR2 SYDVKM. Trimming removed 4 bases at V and 2 bases at J, with 14 bases between. The CDR3 is 15 residues long. The CDR3 region is CASSSIGRANYGYTF. As DNA, the CDR3 is TGTGCCAGCAGTTCCATCGGGAGGGCCAACTATGGCTACACCTTC.

CDR3 DNA: TGCAGCGCCCGTGTCGTTATGAACACTGAAGCTTTCTTT. The encoded protein is CSARVVMNTEAFF. This chain uses TRBV29-1 with TRBJ1-1, with D hard to call. Germline V gene lookup returns CDR1 SQVTM and CDR2 ANQGSEA. This CDR3 comprises 13 residues. V was trimmed by 7 bases and J by 0 bases, leaving 12 bases between them.

This chain connects TRBV11-2 to TRBJ2-6; 7 positions match TRBD1. The CDR3 is made up of 17 amino acids. Germline-derived CDR1 and CDR2 are SGHAT and FQNNGV. V shed 4 bases, J shed 0 bases, and the junction held 6 bases outside the gene matches. The CDR3 sequence: CASSSSRDSSGANVLTF. CDR3 in DNA: TGTGCCAGCAGCTCTTCTCGGGACAGCTCTGGGGCCAACGTCCTGACTTTC.

The chain recombines TRBV4-2 with TRBJ1-3; weak D call: TRBD1 (5 bases). This CDR3 is built from 16 residues. The ends were cut back, 0 bases at V and 0 bases at J, with 9 bases in the middle. CDR1 and CDR2 (germline): LGHNA, YNFKEQ. For the CDR3, the DNA is TGTGCCAGCAGCCAAGAACTGACAGTCTCTGGAAACACCATATATTTT. Translation gives CASSQELTVSGNTIYF.

CDR3 bases: TGTGCCAGTAGAAAACCGGGACTAGCGGGAGAAAAAACCTACAATGAGCAGTTCTTC. It is translated as CASRKPGLAGEKTYNEQFF. The V call is TRBV19, the J call TRBJ2-1, with 14 bases matching TRBD2. V shed 6 bases, J shed 2 bases, and the junction held 12 bases outside the gene matches. CDR3 length equals 19 residues. The germline V gene has CDR1 LNHDA and CDR2 SQIVND (reference sequence).

This rearrangement joins TRBV2 to TRBJ1-5; TRBD1 aligns across 11 bases. CDR1 and CDR2 (germline): SNHLY, FYNNEI. This CDR3 is built from 16 residues. The V and J ends lost 5 bases and 9 bases, in that order; junction bases with no gene match: 12. The CDR3 loop is CASSSGQGAALGPQHF. The CDR3 DNA is TGTGCCAGCAGTAGCGGACAGGGGGCCGCCTTAGGGCCCCAGCATTTT.

V and J are TRBV5-8 and TRBJ2-3; D is unresolved. Germline CDR1 and CDR2: SGHTS and YDEGEE. V lost 0 bases, J lost 0 bases, and 14 bases lay in between. The CDR3 is 17 residues long. The CDR3 here is CASSLARVSPSTDTQYF. The CDR3 nucleotides read TGTGCCAGCAGCTTGGCTCGTGTCTCCCCTAGCACAGATACGCAGTATTTT. The variable domain in full, with the rest retrieved from reference TRBV5-8 and TRBJ2-3, is EAGVTQSPTHLIKTRGQQATLRCSPISGHTSVYWYQQALGLGLQFLLWYDEGEERNRGNFPPRFSGRQFPNYSSELNVNALELEDSALYLCASSLARVSPSTDTQYFGPGTRLTVL.

This clone was seen once. This rearrangement joins TRBV7-6 to TRBJ1-4; 9 bases fit TRBD1. The length of the CDR3 is 15 residues. V shed 1 base, J shed 8 bases, and the junction held 5 bases outside the gene matches. Germline V gives CDR1 SGHVS, CDR2 FNYEAQ. The CDR3 loop reads CASSLGGTGREKLFF. As DNA, the CDR3 is TGTGCCAGCAGCTTAGGTGGGACAGGGCGAGAAAAACTGTTTTTT.

The chain is built from TRBV19 and TRBJ2-2; D is perhaps TRBD2 (5 bases). The CDR3 contains 17 residues. Germline V lookup: CDR1 LNHDA, CDR2 SQIVND (reference sequence). Trimming stripped 5 bases from V and 2 bases from J, with 18 bases between. DNA of the CDR3: TGTGCCAGTAGTGTCAGACCACCGGGGATTAACACCGGGGAGCTGTTTTTT. Encoded protein: CASSVRPPGINTGELFF. Combining the CDR3 with reference TRBV19 and TRBJ2-2 gives the whole variable domain DGGITQSPKYLFRKEGQNVTLSCEQNLNHDAMYWYRQDPGQGLRLIYYSQIVNDFQKGDIAEGYSVSREKKESFPLTVTSAQKNPTAFYLCASSVRPPGINTGELFFGEGSRLTVL.

Notes on this clone: At one of its ends the junction is not consistent with the germline gene, which may arise from a read error. The chain has TRBV7-7 and TRBJ2-1, with D tentatively TRBD1 (6 bases). The germline V gene encodes CDR1 SSHAT and CDR2 FNYEAQ (reference sequence). The CDR3 is made up of 14 amino acids. CDR3 coding DNA: TGTGCTAGCAGCTTACAACAGGGTGGTAGTGAGCAGTTCTTC. Its translation: CASSLQQGGSEQFF. The full variable domain, in which reference TRBV7-7 and TRBJ2-1 provide the parts outside the CDR3, is GAGVSQSPRYKVTKRGQDVTLRCDPISSHATLYWYQQALGQGPEFLTYFNYEAQPDKSGLPSDRFSAERPEGSISTLTIQRTEQRDSAMYRCASSLQQGGSEQFFGPGTRLTVL.

CDR3 in amino acids: CASSVSGSNQPQHF. In nucleotides, the CDR3 is TGTGCCAGCAGTGTGTCAGGGAGCAATCAGCCCCAGCATTTT. This chain joins TRBV2 and TRBJ1-5; tentatively, D is TRBD1 (5 bases). The CDR3 is 14 amino acids. Trimming took off 4 bases at V and 1 base at J, with 8 bases between the two ends. The V gene's germline CDR1 is SNHLY and CDR2 FYNNEI.

This sequence joins TRBV19 and TRBJ1-5; D gene ambiguous. The germline V gene has CDR1 LNHDA and CDR2 SQIVND (reference sequence). Trimming cost V 4 bases and J 4 bases, with 8 bases left between them. The CDR3 is made up of 13 amino acids. The CDR3 sequence: CASSRADNQPQHF. In DNA form, the CDR3 reads TGTGCCAGTAGTAGGGCAGATAATCAGCCCCAGCATTTT.

The V call is TRBV5-8, the J call TRBJ1-4, with D perhaps matching TRBD1 (6 bases). In germline, CDR1 is SGHTS, CDR2 YDEGEE. The V and J ends lost 3 bases and 7 bases respectively, with 13 bases between them. The CDR3 spans 14 residues. CDR3 coding DNA: TGTGCCAGCAGCTCACAGGGTCTGGGTGAAAAACTGTTTTTT. The encoded protein is CASSSQGLGEKLFF.

This clone was seen just once. As DNA, the CDR3 is TGTGCCAGCAGTTACTACCTCGGTAGCAATCAGCCCCAGCATTTT. Protein: CASSYYLGSNQPQHF. This chain joins TRBV6-5 and TRBJ1-5, with D hard to call. Trimming pared 1 base from V and 0 bases from J, leaving 7 bases between. The CDR3 loop spans 15 amino acids. Germline V CDR1 and CDR2: MNHEY, SVGAGI.

This clone was seen only once. The rearrangement uses TRBV18 and TRBJ2-1; 12 nucleotides line up with TRBD2. The CDR3 extends over 18 amino acids. Germline CDR1 is KGHSH and CDR2 is LQKENI. The junction had 11 bases not matched to a gene; V was cut back by 3 bases and J by 5 bases. CDR3 protein: CASSPKSSRLAGDNEQFF. The CDR3 DNA reads as TGTGCCAGCTCACCCAAGTCCTCGAGACTAGCGGGAGACAATGAGCAGTTCTTC.

The V and J genes are TRBV7-3 and TRBJ2-5; 16 nucleotides match TRBD2. The length of the CDR3 is 15 residues. The trim removed 6 bases at V and 5 bases at J, leaving 3 bases unmatched. Looked up from germline, CDR1 is SGHTA and CDR2 is FQGTGA. The CDR3: CASSSGLAGGETQYF. The CDR3 DNA follows: TGTGCCAGCAGTTCGGGACTAGCGGGAGGGGAGACCCAGTACTTC.